This TCR beta chain was sequenced during a study of cytomegalovirus exposure and HLA in healthy donors. Study-wide points: Presence/absence analyses rested on an assumption that sequencing depth was roughly uniform across donors. Further analysis, carried out later, found HLA-associated TCR beta chains more clonally expanded than equally common other chains.

Germline CDR1 reads SGDLS; CDR2 reads YYNGEE. The ends were cut back, 3 bases at V and 10 bases at J, with 14 bases in the middle. The CDR3 is made up of 14 amino acids. On this clone itself: As yet, its antigen is unknown.

Use of 60 Vbeta and 13 Jbeta primers characterized the PCR. Sequencing used immunoSEQ multiplex PCR; TCRdb keeps in-frame clones, though not all of them. The sample has around 270,000 clones, about 80% seen once. This receptor was obtained from a girl aged 2-10 years in good health and CMV-seronegative. The chain recombines TRBV9 with TRBJ1-6; no clear D. The sample taken for sequencing was PBMCs. CDR3 in amino acids: CASSARWYESPLHF. The CDR3 nucleotides are TGTGCCAGCAGCGCCCGTTGGTACGAGTCACCCCTCCACTTT.